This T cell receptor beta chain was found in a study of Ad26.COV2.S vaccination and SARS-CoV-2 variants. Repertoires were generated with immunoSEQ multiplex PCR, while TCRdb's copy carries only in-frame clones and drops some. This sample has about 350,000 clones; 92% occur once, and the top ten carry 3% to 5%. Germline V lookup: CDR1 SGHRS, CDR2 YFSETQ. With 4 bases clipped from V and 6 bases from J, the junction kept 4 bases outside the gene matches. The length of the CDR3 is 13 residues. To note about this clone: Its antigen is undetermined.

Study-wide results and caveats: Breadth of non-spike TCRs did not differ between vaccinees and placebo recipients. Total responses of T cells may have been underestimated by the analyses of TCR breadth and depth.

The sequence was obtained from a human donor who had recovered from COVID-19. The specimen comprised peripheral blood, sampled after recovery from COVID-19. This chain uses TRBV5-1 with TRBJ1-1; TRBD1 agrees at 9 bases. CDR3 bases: TGCGCCAGCAGCGAGACAGGGGGAGCTGAAGCTTTCTTT. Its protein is CASSETGGAEAFF.